This T cell receptor (beta chain) was identified during a study of technical replicates of blood from a handful of donors. Germline-derived CDR1 and CDR2 are MNHEY and SVGAGI. This CDR3 spans 14 amino acids. V dropped 2 bases and J dropped 7 bases, with 12 bases sitting between them. Sequenced by immunoSEQ multiplex PCR; TCRdb stores in-frame clones only, minus some. The sample carries approximately 73,000 clones, over 90% recorded once. Sequences were obtained from T cells isolated from PBMCs. This chain joins TRBV6-5 and TRBJ2-1; D possibly corresponds to TRBD1 (5 bases). This clonotype was sampled from a human donor in good health. CDR3 in amino acids: CASSYRQGRNEQFF. DNA for the CDR3: TGTGCCAGCAGTTACCGCCAGGGTAGGAATGAGCAGTTCTTC.